This TCR beta chain was profiled in a study of shared clonotypes between healthy human individuals. Study as a whole: Each donor contributed plates that comprised three CD4 naive, three CD4 memory, two CD8 naive and one CD8 memory.

Profiled with immunoSEQ multiplex PCR; TCRdb holds only in-frame clones, not every one. The table has about 110,000 clones, about 63% seen once. Germline CDR1 and CDR2: MGHRA and YSYEKL. V lost 4 bases to trimming and J lost 3 bases, with 10 bases between them. The CDR3 has 13 amino acids. The sequenced sample consisted of memory CD8+ T cells sorted from blood. The subset is: CD45RO+ cells pooled with CCR7-negative TemRA cells. The chain carries TRBV4-1 and TRBJ2-7; unclear D gene. This TCR was sampled from a woman in her 30s in good health. The CDR3, as DNA: TGCGCCAGCAGCCCCGCGCAGTACTACGAGCAGTACTTC. Protein product: CASSPAQYYEQYF.